These 24 T cell receptor beta chains were all obtained from the same sample, sequenced in a study of blood T cells in healthy people across ages. PCR was performed a second time for about 6 to 12 cycles using a sample-barcoded 5' primer and a J-beta primer mix. TCRdb reprocessed the 5' RACE reads with MiXCR, giving one entry per CDR3 protein. The sample lists around 1,000,000 distinct CDR3 sequences, roughly 24% occurring once. A further study also used this sample, focusing on T cells of mothers and their children.

Sequencing input: blood. These receptors all come from a girl aged 2-10 years in good health.

The rearrangement joins TRBV6-6 to TRBJ2-5, with D uncertain. The J call is in doubt because the DNA end fits TRBJ2-7 better. This CDR3 comprises 11 residues. Germline-derived CDR1 and CDR2 are MNHNY and SVGAGI (reference sequence). The CDR3 sequence is CASTRLYEQYF. The CDR3 bases are TGTGCCAGCACCCGACTTTACGAGCAGTACTTC.

This chain uses TRBV20-1 with TRBJ2-1; the D gene is possibly TRBD1 (5 bases). The CDR3 is made up of 13 amino acids. Germline V gene sequence: CDR1 DFQATT, CDR2 SNEGSKA (reference sequence). V shed 6 bases and J shed 5 bases, with 14 bases lying between them. In nucleotides, the CDR3 is TGCAGTGCGGGGTTAGGGGTGGACAATGAGCAGTTCTTC. Protein sequence: CSAGLGVDNEQFF.

In this sample, this clonotype turned up a few times. The chain links TRBV4-3 to TRBJ2-5; TRBD2 is a possible D gene (7 bases). With 0 bases removed from V and 2 bases from J, the gap between germline ends came to 13 bases. Germline loops: CDR1 LGHNA, CDR2 YSLEER. The CDR3 consists of 16 residues. The DNA of the CDR3 is TGCGCCAGCAGCCAAGATCGGGGGGCAGGGCAAGAGACCCAGTACTTC. Amino acid sequence: CASSQDRGAGQETQYF.

This chain uses TRBV20-1 with TRBJ2-7, with D perhaps TRBD2 (6 bases). V lost 0 bases, J lost 1 base, and 19 bases lay in between. Germline CDR1 is DFQATT and CDR2 is SNEGSKA (reference sequence). CDR3 length: 17 amino acids. In nucleotides, the CDR3 is TGCAGTGCTAGAGAGGGGGGAAGAGGGCAAGTGTCCTACGAGCAGTACTTC. Translation: CSAREGGRGQVSYEQYF.

In this sample, this clonotype turned up a few times. The chain joins TRBV4-2 to TRBJ2-5; 11 bases align to TRBD2. CDR1 is LGHNA and CDR2 is YNFKEQ in the germline V gene. This CDR3 spans 17 amino acids. V shed 1 base, J shed 5 bases, and the junction held 9 bases outside the gene matches. The DNA of the CDR3 is TGTGCCAGCAGCCAAGGACCACTAGCGGGGGCAGTGGAGACCCAGTACTTC. It specifies CASSQGPLAGAVETQYF.

The rearrangement uses TRBV15 and TRBJ2-3, with D possibly being TRBD1 or TRBD2 (5 bases each). The CDR3 totals 17 residues. V shed 1 base and J shed 3 bases, with 17 bases lying between them. Germline V gene sequence: CDR1 LNHNV, CDR2 YYDKDF (reference sequence). The DNA for the CDR3 is TGTGCCACCAGCAGAGTACCTGGGGGAGAGGTAACAGATACGCAGTATTTT. Translation: CATSRVPGGEVTDTQYF.

This clonotype was counted a few times. V is TRBV10-3 and J is TRBJ1-3; unclear D gene. Germline V gene data show CDR1 as ENHRY and CDR2 as SYGVKD. This CDR3 is 14 amino acids long. V was shortened by 0 bases and J by 8 bases, with 11 bases between the two germline ends. In DNA, the CDR3 is TGTGCCATCAGTGAGTCTCATAGGGCGGACACCATATATTTT. As protein: CAISESHRADTIYF.

The J gene is TRBJ2-5, the V gene TRBV27, with a possible D match to TRBD1 (6 bases). The DNA end lines up better with TRBJ2-7; the J call may be wrong. CDR3 length equals 14 residues. Germline V lookup: CDR1 MNHEY, CDR2 SMNVEV (reference sequence). CDR3 sequence: CASSLADRRYEQYF. The CDR3 nucleotides read TGTGCCAGCAGTTTAGCGGACAGACGCTACGAGCAGTACTTC.

CDR3: CSVVILSLNYGYTF. The CDR3 DNA reads as TGCAGCGTTGTAATCCTCAGCCTTAACTATGGCTACACCTTC. This chain uses TRBV29-1 with TRBJ1-2; D remains unclear. The V end lost 4 bases, the J end lost 1 base, and 13 bases lay between the germline ends. This CDR3 has 14 residues. Germline assignment: CDR1 SQVTM and CDR2 ANQGSEA.

This clonotype has only a few counts. The chain joins TRBV29-1 to TRBJ2-1; TRBD1 matches at 8 bases. CDR3 length: 13 amino acids. Germline V lookup: CDR1 SQVTM, CDR2 ANQGSEA. After removal of 8 bases from V and 4 bases from J, the junction contained 7 bases not matched to a gene. CDR3 bases: TGCAGCTCCCGGGACAGGTCGTACAATGAGCAGTTCTTC. Residues: CSSRDRSYNEQFF.

This clonotype was seen more than once but under ten times. The chain combines TRBV7-9 with TRBJ1-3; the D is unclear. The CDR3 is 14 amino acids. Trimming took 6 bases from V and 4 from J, leaving 13 bases between them. CDR1 and CDR2 from the germline V gene are SEHNR and FQNEAQ (reference sequence). Here the CDR3 DNA reads TGTGCCAGCAGTATTCCAGGAAAAGGAAACACCATATATTTT. Translated, it gives CASSIPGKGNTIYF.

This clonotype was recorded a few times. The chain uses TRBV3-1 and TRBJ2-5; D is uncertain. Germline V lookup: CDR1 LGHDT, CDR2 YNNKEL (reference sequence). The CDR3 totals 15 residues. Between the trimmed V and J ends, which lost 1 base and 1 base, there was a span of 10 bases. CDR3 DNA sequence: TGTGCCAGCAGCCAAGGTTTGCACGGCCAAGAGACCCAGTACTTC. Its translation is CASSQGLHGQETQYF.

There are a few counts of this clonotype. This chain connects TRBV20-1 to TRBJ2-1; 8 nucleotides line up with TRBD2. In germline, CDR1 is DFQATT, CDR2 SNEGSKA (reference sequence). V gave up 1 base and J gave up 2 bases; unmatched junction bases: 4. This CDR3 has 15 residues. The CDR3 is CSARGPGGAYNEQFF. In nucleotides, the CDR3 is TGCAGTGCTAGAGGTCCGGGGGGGGCCTACAATGAGCAGTTCTTC.

The CDR3: CASSFGLPAEAFF. Here the CDR3 DNA reads TGTGCCAGCAGCTTTGGCCTTCCCGCTGAAGCTTTCTTT. The chain is built from TRBV5-5 and TRBJ1-1; D call uncertain. V was clipped by 2 bases and J by 6 bases, with 11 bases between them. Per germline, CDR1 SGHKS and CDR2 YYEKEE (reference sequence). The length of the CDR3 is 13 residues.

The CDR3 loop reads CASSQEETATDTQYF. The CDR3, as DNA: TGTGCCAGCAGCCAAGAGGAGACAGCCACAGATACGCAGTATTTT. The chain recombines TRBV4-2 with TRBJ2-3; D may be TRBD1 (5 bases). Germline-derived CDR1 and CDR2 are LGHNA and YNFKEQ. CDR3 length: 15 amino acids. Trimming removed 0 bases at V and 2 bases at J, with 9 bases between.

V gene TRBV12-3 or TRBV12-4 combines with J gene TRBJ2-1, with a possible D match to TRBD2 (6 bases). The J call is in doubt because the DNA end fits TRBJ2-7 better. This CDR3 region has 15 residues. CDR3 bases: TGTGCCAGCAGTTTACGGGGGAATATGGGCTACGAGCAGTACTTC. As protein: CASSLRGNMGYEQYF.

Turning to this clonotype: A single base separates this from a much larger clone, so it may be a read error. The rearrangement links TRBV7-3 to TRBJ2-1; 12 nucleotides align to TRBD2. Germline-derived CDR1 and CDR2 are SGHTA and FQGTGA. V lost 5 bases, J lost 7 bases, and 3 bases stayed unmatched. This CDR3 contains 14 residues. The CDR3 DNA reads as TGTGCCAGCAGCGTGACTAGCGGGAGTAATGAGCAGTTCTTC. It translates to CASSVTSGSNEQFF.

This clonotype occurred many times. The genes are TRBV12-3 or TRBV12-4 and TRBJ2-1; D possibly corresponds to TRBD1 (6 bases). Trimming shortened V by 6 bases and J by 5 bases, and 11 bases separated the two germline ends. The CDR3 runs 13 residues. CDR3 coding DNA: TGTGCCAGCAGCTTGGGACAAAACAATGAGCAGTTCTTC. Encoded protein: CASSLGQNNEQFF.

The rearrangement joins TRBV7-9 to TRBJ2-5, with TRBD1 matching over 11 bases. The J call may be in error: the DNA end matches TRBJ2-1 better. Germline CDR1 and CDR2: SEHNR and FQNEAQ (reference sequence). CDR3 length: 16 residues. The CDR3 region has the DNA TGTGCCAGCAGCGAACGGACAGGGGGCCTCTACAATGAGCAGTTCTTC. Amino acids: CASSERTGGLYNEQFF.

This clonotype was picked up a small number of times. The chain couples TRBV6-6 to TRBJ1-1; D remains ambiguous. The CDR3 loop spans 18 amino acids. V lost 6 bases to trimming and J lost 1 base, with 24 bases between them. Germline loops: CDR1 MNHNY, CDR2 SVGAGI (reference sequence). The CDR3 DNA follows: TGTGCCAGCAGCACAGTGCGGGAGGCGGTGTTGGGGAACACTGAAGCTTTCTTT. The encoded protein is CASSTVREAVLGNTEAFF.

This clonotype was picked up a small number of times. The gene calls are TRBV27 and TRBJ1-1, with 8 nucleotides matching TRBD1. CDR1 MNHEY and CDR2 SMNVEV come from the germline V gene (reference sequence). V was clipped by 8 bases and J by 6 bases; unmatched bases: 8. The CDR3 runs to 13 residues. DNA for the CDR3: TGTGCCAGCGCCGAGACAGGGGATCCTGAAGCTTTCTTT. This gives the protein CASAETGDPEAFF.

This clonotype showed up just a few times. The V and J genes are TRBV6-1 and TRBJ1-2; D remains ambiguous. V was cut by 1 base and J by 2 bases, with 8 bases left in between. The CDR3 has 14 amino acids. Germline assignment: CDR1 MNHNS and CDR2 SASEGT. CDR3 sequence: CASSEVNKNYGYTF. The CDR3 bases are TGTGCCAGCAGTGAAGTCAACAAAAACTATGGCTACACCTTC.

This sequence joins TRBV4-3 and TRBJ1-2; D not resolved. Germline V gives CDR1 LGHNA, CDR2 YSLEER. The V end lost 1 base, the J end lost 3 bases, and 6 bases lay between the germline ends. This CDR3 is 13 amino acids long. The CDR3 DNA reads TGCGCCAGCAGCCAAGTTTCAGACTATGGCTACACCTTC. Translation: CASSQVSDYGYTF.

A remark on this clonotype: The junction differs from germline at one of its ends, possibly a read error. V usage is TRBV20-1 and J usage is TRBJ1-2; no clear D gene. Germline values: CDR1 DFQATT, CDR2 SNEGSKA (reference sequence). This CDR3 comprises 16 residues. The CDR3 DNA is TGCAGTGCTAGCCGGCCCCCCAGGACGGGAAACTGTGGCTACACCTTC. Translation gives CSASRPPRTGNCGYTF.